The TCR beta chain described here comes from a study of CD8 T cells in ankylosing spondylitis. Whole-study findings and limits: Disease-linked clones proved CD8+ and comparatively uncommon in peripheral blood. Some motif variants were previously reported in reactive arthritis synovial fluid and blood. What appeared characteristic of ankylosing spondylitis blood was a TCR beta motif of eight highly homologous variants.

As the method for making TCR beta libraries, quantitative 5'-RACE with molecular barcodes was used. Via MiXCR, TCRdb re-called the 5' RACE reads, giving one row per CDR3 protein. The sample has about 500,000 distinct CDR3 sequences, under 5.5% seen once. This clonotype was counted at least ten times. Its target is not known. This CDR3 is built from 14 residues. Per germline, CDR1 MNHNS and CDR2 SASEGT. J gave up 2 bases and V 8 bases, and 6 bases lay outside the gene matches. This clonotype originated in a male donor with ankylosing spondylitis. The sequenced sample was blood, either unsorted or a sorted T cell fraction (not recorded which). V and J are TRBV6-1 and TRBJ2-7; 10 nucleotides match TRBD1. The CDR3 loop reads CASATGTGAYEQYF. In nucleotides, the CDR3 is TGTGCCAGCGCGACCGGGACAGGGGCCTACGAGCAGTACTTC.